The 14 T cell receptor beta chains reported below all come from one sample, sequenced in a study of T cells expressing NK-cell markers. TCRdb reprocessed the 5' RACE reads, keeping one entry per CDR3 protein, no DNA. The listing contains 300,000 to 500,000 distinct CDR3 sequences. Source material: blood T cells: a sorted CD56 or NKG2C T cell subset, CD4+ or CD8+ T cells, or bulk PBMC T cells (not recorded which). The receptors were sampled from a woman in her forties or fifties in good health.

The chain links TRBV29-1 to TRBJ2-3; TCRdb picks TRBD2, but there is no DNA to check that call. CDR1 is SQVTM and CDR2 is ANQGSEA in the germline V gene. The CDR3 runs 16 residues. The CDR3: CSVEPSSGRDTDTQYF.

The chain links TRBV5-1 to TRBJ2-7; TCRdb indicates TRBD2, and absent DNA this call remains unverified. Germline CDR1 reads SGHRS; CDR2 reads YFSETQ. The CDR3 has 17 residues. The CDR3 is CASSTAGLAAGEREQYF.

The genes are TRBV12-3 or TRBV12-4 and TRBJ2-1; as DNA is missing, the TRBD2 call by TCRdb cannot be tested. This CDR3 region has 14 residues. CDR3 in amino acids: CASSLAGSRNEQFF.

V is TRBV29-1 and J is TRBJ2-7; lacking DNA, the TRBD1 call made by TCRdb goes unchecked. Germline V lookup: CDR1 SQVTM, CDR2 ANQGSEA. The CDR3 has 15 amino acids. The CDR3 sequence is CSARGQGGLMDEQYF.

The rearrangement links TRBV9 to TRBJ1-1. This CDR3 comprises 13 residues. The germline V gene has CDR1 SGDLS and CDR2 YYNGEE. The CDR3 spells CASSVGVGNEAFF.

This rearrangement joins TRBV11-2 to TRBJ2-1; lacking DNA, the TRBD2 call made by TCRdb goes unchecked. Germline CDR1 reads SGHAT; CDR2 reads FQNNGV. This CDR3 comprises 17 residues. This CDR3 is CASSRALAGGPPAEQFF.

V is TRBV20-1 and J is TRBJ2-1; the TCRdb call, TRBD2, lacks DNA for checking. CDR3 size: 14 residues. Germline CDR1 and CDR2: DFQATT and SNEGSKA (reference sequence). The CDR3 reads CSAPRVRDYNEQFF.

V is TRBV7-9 and J is TRBJ2-7. The germline V gene encodes CDR1 SEHNR and CDR2 FQNEAQ (reference sequence). The CDR3 totals 12 residues. CDR3 protein: CASSRRSYEQYF. Full variable domain (outside the CDR3, taken from reference TRBV7-9 and TRBJ2-7): DTGVSQNPRHKITKRGQNVTFRCDPISEHNRLYWYRQTLGQGPEFLTYFQNEAQLEKSRLLSDRFSAERPKGSFSTLEIQRTEQGDSAMYLCASSRRSYEQYFGPGTRLTVT.

The chain carries TRBV15 and TRBJ2-3; TCRdb's D call of TRBD1 is untestable without DNA. The CDR3 covers 16 residues. The germline V gene has CDR1 LNHNV and CDR2 YYDKDF (reference sequence). CDR3 region: CATSDGAGVGADTQYF.

The chain's CDR3 is CSARIDMRQFF. The chain combines TRBV20-1 with TRBJ2-1. The CDR3 extends over 11 amino acids. The germline gives CDR1 DFQATT, CDR2 SNEGSKA (reference sequence).

J is TRBJ2-1 and V is TRBV5-1; TCRdb picks TRBD2, but there is no DNA to check that call. Germline CDR1 SGHRS, CDR2 YFSETQ. The CDR3 spans 18 residues. The CDR3 protein is CASSLGQLSSGSANEQFF.

The rearrangement joins TRBV4-1 to TRBJ1-1. Germline values: CDR1 MGHRA, CDR2 YSYEKL. The CDR3 runs 17 residues. Here the CDR3 reads CASSQDLAGRGNTEAFF.

This chain joins TRBV4-1 and TRBJ2-1. This CDR3 region has 11 residues. In germline, CDR1 is MGHRA, CDR2 YSYEKL. The CDR3 is CASSLHGQQFF.

The genes are TRBV7-8 and TRBJ1-2; TCRdb gives TRBD1 as the D gene, but with no DNA this cannot be confirmed. The CDR3 spans 13 residues. CDR1 and CDR2 from the germline V gene are SGHVS and FQNEAQ. The CDR3 protein is CASGGQGAHGYTF.